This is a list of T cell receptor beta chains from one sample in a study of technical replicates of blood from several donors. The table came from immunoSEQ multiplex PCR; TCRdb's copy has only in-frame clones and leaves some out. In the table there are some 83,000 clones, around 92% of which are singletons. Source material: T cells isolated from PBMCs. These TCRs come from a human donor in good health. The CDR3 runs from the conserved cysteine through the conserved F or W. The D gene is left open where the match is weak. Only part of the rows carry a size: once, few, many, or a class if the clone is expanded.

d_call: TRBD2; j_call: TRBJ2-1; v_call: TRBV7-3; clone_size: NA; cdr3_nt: TGTGCCAGCAGCTTTGGGACTAGCGGGATGGAACACAATGAGCAGTTCTTC; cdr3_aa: CASSFGTSGMEHNEQFF
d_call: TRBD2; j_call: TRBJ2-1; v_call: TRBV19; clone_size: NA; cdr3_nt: TGTGCCAGTAGTCCTAGCGGGAGTATCTATGAGCAGTTCTTC; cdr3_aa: CASSPSGSIYEQFF
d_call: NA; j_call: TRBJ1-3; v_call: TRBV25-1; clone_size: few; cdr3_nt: TGTGCCAGCAGTGAACTAGGGAGGCTTAAGGAAAACACCATATATTTT; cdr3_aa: CASSELGRLKENTIYF
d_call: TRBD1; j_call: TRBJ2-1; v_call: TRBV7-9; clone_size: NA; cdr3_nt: TGTGCCAGCAACCCCTCGGGGGACAGGGGGCTAAATGAGCAGTTCTTC; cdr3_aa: CASNPSGDRGLNEQFF
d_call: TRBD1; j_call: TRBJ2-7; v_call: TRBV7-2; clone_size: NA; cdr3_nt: TGTGCCAGCAGCTTACAGTGGGGGACAGGGGGCAGATACGAGCAGTACTTC; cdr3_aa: CASSLQWGTGGRYEQYF
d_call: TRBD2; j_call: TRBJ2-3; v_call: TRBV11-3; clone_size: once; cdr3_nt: TGTGCCAGCAGCTCGGGACTAGCGGGAGTAACAGATACGCAGTATTTT; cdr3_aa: CASSSGLAGVTDTQYF
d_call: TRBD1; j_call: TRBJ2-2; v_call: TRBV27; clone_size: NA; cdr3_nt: TGTGCCAGCGGTAGTCAGGGGGCCGGGGAGCTGTTTTTT; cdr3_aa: CASGSQGAGELFF
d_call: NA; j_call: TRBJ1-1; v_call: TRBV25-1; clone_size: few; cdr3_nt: TGTGCCAGCAGTGAAGGCGGGACTGAAGCTTTCTTT; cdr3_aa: CASSEGGTEAFF
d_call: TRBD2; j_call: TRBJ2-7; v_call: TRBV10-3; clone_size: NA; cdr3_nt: TGTGCCATCAGTATGGGACTAGCGGGAGCTCCCGAGCAGTACTTC; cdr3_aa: CAISMGLAGAPEQYF
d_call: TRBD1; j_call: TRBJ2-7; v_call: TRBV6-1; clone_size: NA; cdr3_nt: TGTGCCAGCAGTGAATTATACAGGGGGGACTCCTACGAGCAGTACTTC; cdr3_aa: CASSELYRGDSYEQYF
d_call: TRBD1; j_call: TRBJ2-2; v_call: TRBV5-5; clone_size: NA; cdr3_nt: TGTGCCAGCAGCTTGGACAGGGGGCGTCTCGCGAACACCGGGGAGCTGTTTTTT; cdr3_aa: CASSLDRGRLANTGELFF
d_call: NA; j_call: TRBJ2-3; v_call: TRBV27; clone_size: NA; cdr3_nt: TGTGCCAGCAGCCCCAGGGGAATGAGCACAGATACGCAGTATTTT; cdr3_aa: CASSPRGMSTDTQYF
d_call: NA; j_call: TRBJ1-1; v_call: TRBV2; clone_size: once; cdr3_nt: TGTGCCAGCACCCTAAATCGGGGGGGCCGAGAAGCTTTCTTT; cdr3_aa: CASTLNRGGREAFF
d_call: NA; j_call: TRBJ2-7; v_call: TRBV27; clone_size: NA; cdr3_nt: TGTGCCAGCAGTTTATCGAGCGGAGCCGAGCAGTACTTC; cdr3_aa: CASSLSSGAEQYF
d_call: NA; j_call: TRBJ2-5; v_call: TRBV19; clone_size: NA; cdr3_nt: TGTGCCAGTAGTATAGGTAGGCAGGGGACCCTAGAGACCCAGTACTTC; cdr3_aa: CASSIGRQGTLETQYF
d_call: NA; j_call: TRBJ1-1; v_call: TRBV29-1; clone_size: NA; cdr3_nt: TGCAGCGTTGGGGTAGGGGTCTACACTGAAGCTTTCTTT; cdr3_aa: CSVGVGVYTEAFF
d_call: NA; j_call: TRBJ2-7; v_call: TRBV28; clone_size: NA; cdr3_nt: TGTGCCAGCAGTTTGTCGGGTGCCGAGCAGTACTTC; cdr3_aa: CASSLSGAEQYF
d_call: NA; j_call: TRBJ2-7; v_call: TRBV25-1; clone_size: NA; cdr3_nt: TGTGCCAGCAGTGATTGGGCCACCGGACTGGACTTC; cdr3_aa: CASSDWATGLDF
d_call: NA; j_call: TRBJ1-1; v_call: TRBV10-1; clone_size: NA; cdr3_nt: TGCGCCAGCAGTGAGTCGAGACAAGGGAACACTGAAGCTTTCTTT; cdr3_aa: CASSESRQGNTEAFF
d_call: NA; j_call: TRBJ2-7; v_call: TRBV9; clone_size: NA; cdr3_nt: TGTGCCAGCAGCCCAACAGAGCCAGGGAAGTCCTACGAGCAGTACTTC; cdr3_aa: CASSPTEPGKSYEQYF
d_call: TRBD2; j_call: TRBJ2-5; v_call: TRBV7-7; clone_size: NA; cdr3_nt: TGTGCTAGCAGCCAGGGACTAGCGGGGGCAGAGGAGACCCAGTACTTC; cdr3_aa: CASSQGLAGAEETQYF
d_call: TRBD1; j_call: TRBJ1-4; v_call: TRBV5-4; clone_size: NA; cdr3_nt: TGTGCCAGCAGCTTGAAAGGGACAGGCTATGAAAAACTGTTTTTT; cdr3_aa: CASSLKGTGYEKLFF
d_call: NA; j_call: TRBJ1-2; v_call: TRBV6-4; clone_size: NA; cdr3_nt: TGTGCCAGCAGCAAGATTACCCATGGGTCCAGGCCCCATAATGGCTACACCTTC; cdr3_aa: CASSKITHGSRPHNGYTF
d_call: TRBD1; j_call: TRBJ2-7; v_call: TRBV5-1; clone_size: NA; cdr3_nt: TGCGCCAGCAGCTCCCTGGACAGGGGGTCCTACGAGCAGTACTTC; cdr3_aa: CASSSLDRGSYEQYF
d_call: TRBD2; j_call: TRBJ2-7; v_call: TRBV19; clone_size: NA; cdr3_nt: TGTGCCAGTAGTATAGTAGGCGGGAGGGCCTACGAGCAGTACTTC; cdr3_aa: CASSIVGGRAYEQYF
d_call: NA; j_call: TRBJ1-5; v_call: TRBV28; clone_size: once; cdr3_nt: TGTGCCAGCAGTCCCCTCTCGGAGTATGGTAATCAGCCCCAGCATTTT; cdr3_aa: CASSPLSEYGNQPQHF
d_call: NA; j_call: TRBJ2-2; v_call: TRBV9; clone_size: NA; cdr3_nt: TGTGCCAGCAGCAAAAGAACCCTTACAGGGTCCGGGGAGCTGTTTTTT; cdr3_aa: CASSKRTLTGSGELFF
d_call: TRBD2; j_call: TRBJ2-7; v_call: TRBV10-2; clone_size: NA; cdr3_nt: TGCGCCAGCAGTGGACTAGCGATCCCCGAGCAGTACTTC; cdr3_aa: CASSGLAIPEQYF
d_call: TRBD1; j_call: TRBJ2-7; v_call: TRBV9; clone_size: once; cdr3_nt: TGTGCCAGCAGCGTAGGCCCTGACAGGGATTACGAGCAGTACTTC; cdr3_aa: CASSVGPDRDYEQYF
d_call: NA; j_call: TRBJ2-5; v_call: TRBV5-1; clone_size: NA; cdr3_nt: TGCGCCAGCAGCGTCGACTACCAAGAGACCCAGTACTTC; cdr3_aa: CASSVDYQETQYF
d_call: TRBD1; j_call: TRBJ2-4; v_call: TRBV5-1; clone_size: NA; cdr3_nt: TGCGCCAGCAGCTGGAGACAGGGTTTGACCAAAAACATTCAGTACTTC; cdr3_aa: CASSWRQGLTKNIQYF
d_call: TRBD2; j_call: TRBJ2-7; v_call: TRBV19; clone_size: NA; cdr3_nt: TGTGCCAGTAGTCTTCTACTAGCGAAAGAGCAGTACTTC; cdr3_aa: CASSLLLAKEQYF
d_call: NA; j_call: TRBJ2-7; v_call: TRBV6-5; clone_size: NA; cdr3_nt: TGTGCCAGCAGTTACTTTAGAGGCTACGAGCAGTACTTC; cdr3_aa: CASSYFRGYEQYF
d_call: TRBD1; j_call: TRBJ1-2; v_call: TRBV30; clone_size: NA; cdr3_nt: TGTGCCTGGGGGGGCCGGGGACAGCTATATGGCTACACCTTC; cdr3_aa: CAWGGRGQLYGYTF
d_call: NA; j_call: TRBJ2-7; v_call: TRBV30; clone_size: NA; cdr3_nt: TGTGCCTGGAGTGATTTGGCCCCCTACGAGCAGTACTTC; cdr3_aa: CAWSDLAPYEQYF
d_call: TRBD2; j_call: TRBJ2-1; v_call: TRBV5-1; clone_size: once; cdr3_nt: TGCGCCAGCAGCTTGGTTCTAGCGGACAATGAGCAGTTCTTC; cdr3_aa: CASSLVLADNEQFF
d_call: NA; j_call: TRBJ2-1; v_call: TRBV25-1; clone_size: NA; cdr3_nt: TGTGCCAGCAGTTTACGTGCGCTGACCTACAATGAGCAGTTCTTC; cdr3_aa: CASSLRALTYNEQFF
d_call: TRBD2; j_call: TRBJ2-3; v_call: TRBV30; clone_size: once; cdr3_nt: TGTGCCTGGAGTGCTAACTTAGGACTAGCGGGACTCACAGATACGCAGTATTTT; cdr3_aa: CAWSANLGLAGLTDTQYF
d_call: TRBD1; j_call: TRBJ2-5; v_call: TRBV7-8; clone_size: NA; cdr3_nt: TGTGCCAGCAGCACCTGGACAGGGTGGGACGTAGAGACCCAGTACTTC; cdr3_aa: CASSTWTGWDVETQYF
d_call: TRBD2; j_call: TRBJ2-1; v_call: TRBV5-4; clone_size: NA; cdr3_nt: TGTGCCAGCAGCATAGCGGGAGGTTATCTTCTCAATGAGCAGTTCTTC; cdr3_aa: CASSIAGGYLLNEQFF
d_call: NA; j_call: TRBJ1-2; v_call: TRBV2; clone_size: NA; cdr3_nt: TGTGCCAGCAGTGAAGATAGGGGGTGGAACTATGGCTACACCTTC; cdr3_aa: CASSEDRGWNYGYTF
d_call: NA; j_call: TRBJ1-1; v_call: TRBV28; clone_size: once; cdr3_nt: TGTGCCAGCAGTTTTGGCAGGGAAGGGGACACTGAAGCTTTCTTT; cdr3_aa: CASSFGREGDTEAFF
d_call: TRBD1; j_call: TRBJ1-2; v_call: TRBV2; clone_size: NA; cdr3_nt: TGTGCCAGCAGTCCTCGGACAGGGACCTATGGCTACACCTTC; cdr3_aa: CASSPRTGTYGYTF
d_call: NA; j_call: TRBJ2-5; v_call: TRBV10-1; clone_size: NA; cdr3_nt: TGCGCCGCCGTGGGCGGGGACCAAGAGACCCAGTACTTC; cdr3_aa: CAAVGGDQETQYF
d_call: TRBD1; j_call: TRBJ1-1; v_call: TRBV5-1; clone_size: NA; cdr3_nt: TGCGCCAGCAGCGAACGGACAGGGCAGAACACTGAAGCTTTCTTT; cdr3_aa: CASSERTGQNTEAFF
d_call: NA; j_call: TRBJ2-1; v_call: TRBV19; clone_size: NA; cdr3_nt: TGTGCCAGTAGTATGGCCCGCTACAATGAGCAGTTCTTC; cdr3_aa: CASSMARYNEQFF
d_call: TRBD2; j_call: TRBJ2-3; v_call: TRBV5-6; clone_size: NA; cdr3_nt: TGTGCCAGCAGCTCGAAGGGACTAGCGGGAGCTACGCAGTATTTT; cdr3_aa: CASSSKGLAGATQYF
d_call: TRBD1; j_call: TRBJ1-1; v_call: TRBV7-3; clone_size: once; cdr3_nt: TGTGCCAGCAGCTTAGTGGGGCGACAGGGTCAAGCTTTCTTT; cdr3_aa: CASSLVGRQGQAFF
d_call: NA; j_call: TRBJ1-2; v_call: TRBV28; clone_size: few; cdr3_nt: TGTGCCAGCAGTTTCCCTGGTAGCGGCTACACCTTC; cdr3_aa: CASSFPGSGYTF
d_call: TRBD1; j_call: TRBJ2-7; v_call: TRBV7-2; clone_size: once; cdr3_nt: TGTGCCAGCAGAACAGGGGGGAGCTACGAGCAGTACTTC; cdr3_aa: CASRTGGSYEQYF
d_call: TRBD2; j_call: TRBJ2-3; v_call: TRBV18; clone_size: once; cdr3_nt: TGTGCCAGCTCACTCAGGACTAGCGGGAGAACAGATACGCAGTATTTT; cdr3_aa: CASSLRTSGRTDTQYF
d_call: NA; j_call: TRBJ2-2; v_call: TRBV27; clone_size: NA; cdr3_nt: TGTGCCAGCTCCCCCCGACGGGACACCGGGGAGCTGTTTTTT; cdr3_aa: CASSPRRDTGELFF
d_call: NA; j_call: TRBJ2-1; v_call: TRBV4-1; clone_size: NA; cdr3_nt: TGCGCCAGCAGCAGGGGCGACAATGAGCAGTTCTTC; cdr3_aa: CASSRGDNEQFF
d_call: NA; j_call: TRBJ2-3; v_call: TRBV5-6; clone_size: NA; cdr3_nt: TGTGCCAGCAGTCCATCCCCAGATACGCAGTATTTT; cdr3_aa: CASSPSPDTQYF
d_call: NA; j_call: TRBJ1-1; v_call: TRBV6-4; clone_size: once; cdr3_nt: TGTGCCAGCAGTCCCCTTGGAGGGTTTAGAACTGAAGCTTTCTTT; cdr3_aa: CASSPLGGFRTEAFF
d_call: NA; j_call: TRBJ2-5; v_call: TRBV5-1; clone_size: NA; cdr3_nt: TGCGCCAGCAGCTTGGAAGGTCTAAGGGGGACCAGTGAGACCCAGTACTTC; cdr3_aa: CASSLEGLRGTSETQYF
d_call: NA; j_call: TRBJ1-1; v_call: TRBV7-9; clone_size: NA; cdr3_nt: TGTGCCACCAGGGCAGGGGACACTGAAGCTTTCTTT; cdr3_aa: CATRAGDTEAFF
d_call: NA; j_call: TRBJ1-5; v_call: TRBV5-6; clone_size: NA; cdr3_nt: TGTGCCAGCAGCTTGCAGGTGGGTCAGCCCCAGCATTTT; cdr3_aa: CASSLQVGQPQHF
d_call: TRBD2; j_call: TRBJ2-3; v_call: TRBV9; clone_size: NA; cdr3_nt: TGTGCCAGCAGCGTATGGGCGGGAGCAGATACGCAGTATTTT; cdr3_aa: CASSVWAGADTQYF